The rows below give T cell receptor beta chains drawn from one sample of a study of blood T cell repertoires in COVID-19. Produced via immunoSEQ multiplex PCR; TCRdb's table is partial and in-frame only. The sample has hundreds of thousands of clones; around 90% are singletons. The specimen was PBMCs or T cells enriched from blood (not recorded which). The receptors were gathered from a woman between 50 and 59 years old who had recovered from COVID-19. CDR3s include the opening cysteine and the closing phenylalanine or tryptophan. The D gene is left open where the match is weak. Clone size is stated in some rows and not others, as once, few, many or a class when expanded.

>TRBJ1-2|.|.|TRBV5-4
TGTGCCAGCAGCTTTAATTCCTATGGCTACACCTTC
CASSFNSYGYTF
>TRBJ2-3|.|.|TRBV18
TGTGCCAGCTCACCACCTAGAACAGATACGCAGTATTTT
CASSPPRTDTQYF
>TRBJ2-7|.|.|TRBV25-1
TGTGCCAGCACCCTGGCAGGGGCCGAGCAGTACTTC
CASTLAGAEQYF
>TRBJ1-3|TRBD1|.|TRBV6-9
TGTGCCAGCAGACGGAAAAGGACAGGGGTCGGAAACACCATATATTTT
CASRRKRTGVGNTIYF
>TRBJ2-3|.|.|TRBV7-9
TGTGCCAGCAGCCCCCTTCTGGAGCGCACAGATACGCAGTATTTT
CASSPLLERTDTQYF
>TRBJ1-6|TRBD1|.|TRBV2
TGTGCCAGCAGTGCTGCCGGGGTTGTGACAGGGTCACCCCTCCACTTT
CASSAAGVVTGSPLHF
>TRBJ1-1|.|.|TRBV10-3
TGTGCCATCAGGGAAGGGGGTACCACTGAAGCTTTCTTT
CAIREGGTTEAFF
>TRBJ2-1|TRBD2|.|TRBV5-4
TGTGCCAGCAGCCTTACCCCGGGACTAGCGGGAGACAATGAGCAGTTCTTC
CASSLTPGLAGDNEQFF
>TRBJ2-4|.|.|TRBV19
TGTGCCAGTAGTATAGGGCCCAGGGACATTCAGTACTTC
CASSIGPRDIQYF
>TRBJ1-3|.|.|TRBV7-9
TGTGCCAGCAGCCCCCCTAGCAACACCATATATTTT
CASSPPSNTIYF
>TRBJ2-1|TRBD2|.|TRBV28
TGTGCCAGCAGTTTGTGGACTAGCGGGGGATACAATGAGCAGTTCTTC
CASSLWTSGGYNEQFF
>TRBJ2-3|TRBD2|.|TRBV27
TGTGCCAGCAGTTCCCCTAGCGGGAGCACAGATACGCAGTATTTT
CASSSPSGSTDTQYF
>TRBJ1-4|TRBD1|once|TRBV30
TGTGCCTGGAACGAAAAGGGGGCTTCTAATGAAAAACTGTTTTTT
CAWNEKGASNEKLFF
>TRBJ1-5|TRBD1|.|TRBV5-1
TGCGCCAGCAGCTTTGCACCCGCCGGGACAGAGGATCAGCCCCAGCATTTT
CASSFAPAGTEDQPQHF
>TRBJ2-2|TRBD2|.|TRBV28
TGTGCCAGCAGAATAGCGGGAGGGCCCACCGGGGAGCTGTTTTTT
CASRIAGGPTGELFF
>TRBJ2-5|TRBD1|.|TRBV5-4
TGTGCCAGCAGCCCCAAGAACAGGGGGCGCGGAGAGACCCAGTACTTC
CASSPKNRGRGETQYF
>TRBJ2-7|.|.|TRBV27
TGTGCCAGCAGTTTATCGAGAGTTGGGGCGGGAGAAAGGGGGGAGCAGTACTTC
CASSLSRVGAGERGEQYF
>TRBJ1-4|.|once|TRBV3-1/TRBV3-2
TGTGCCAGCAGCCCCAGTGCAACTAATGAAAAACTGTTTTTT
CASSPSATNEKLFF
>TRBJ1-2|.|.|TRBV5-6
TGTGCCAGCACCCAAGGGAGGGGCTCTGGCTACACCTTC
CASTQGRGSGYTF
>TRBJ1-5|.|.|TRBV11-2
TGTGCCAGCAGCTTCAGTAGCAATCAGCCCCAGCATTTT
CASSFSSNQPQHF
>TRBJ2-7|TRBD1|.|TRBV5-1
TGCGCCAGCAGCTTAGTTCCGGGACAGCCCTACGAGCAGTACTTC
CASSLVPGQPYEQYF
>TRBJ1-1|.|.|TRBV2
TGTGCCACCGGCCGTACGGGTAACACTGAAGCTTTCTTT
CATGRTGNTEAFF
>TRBJ2-2|.|.|TRBV21-1
TGTGCCAGCGGAATAGCGGGAGGACACACCGGGGAGCTGTTTTTT
CASGIAGGHTGELFF
>TRBJ1-2|.|.|TRBV18
TGTGCCAGCTCCCAAGAGGGCCCCCTCTATGGCTACACCTTC
CASSQEGPLYGYTF
>TRBJ1-6|.|.|TRBV2
TGTGCCAGCAGTGAACGCCTCGGGAATTCACCCCTCCACTTT
CASSERLGNSPLHF
>TRBJ1-3|.|.|TRBV5-4
TGTGCCAGCAGCTTGCAGGGATCGGTCGACACCATATATTTT
CASSLQGSVDTIYF
>TRBJ2-3|.|.|TRBV15
TGTGCCACCAGCAGAGATCAAACTAAAGGTACGCAGTATTTT
CATSRDQTKGTQYF
>TRBJ2-5|.|.|TRBV18
TGTGCCAGCTCGTTCAGGGATCCGGAGACCCAGTACTTC
CASSFRDPETQYF
>TRBJ1-4|.|.|TRBV28
TGTGCCAGCAACACTAACTTCGGGGGGGGTGAAAAACTGTTTTTT
CASNTNFGGGEKLFF
>TRBJ1-2|.|.|TRBV14
TGTGCCAGCAGCCATGGACTGAACTATGGCTACACCTTC
CASSHGLNYGYTF
>TRBJ2-1|.|.|TRBV14
TGTGCCAGCAGCCAAGTTTTCCGAACTAGCAGACGCTCCTACAATGAGCAGTTCTTC
CASSQVFRTSRRSYNEQFF
>TRBJ1-6|TRBD1|.|TRBV27
TGTGCCAGCAGTTTTTCTTCCCGCAGGGGGGTGCGTTCACCCCTCCACTTT
CASSFSSRRGVRSPLHF
>TRBJ1-1|.|.|TRBV6-5
TGTGCCATTCACAGGGACACTGAAGCTTTCTTT
CAIHRDTEAFF
>TRBJ1-2|TRBD1|few|TRBV14
TGTGCCAGCAGCACCGGGACAGGCGATGGCTACACCTTC
CASSTGTGDGYTF
>TRBJ2-7|.|.|TRBV7-9
TGTGCCAGCAGCGAGGGTATAGGGGGTATCTACGAGCAGTACTTC
CASSEGIGGIYEQYF
>TRBJ2-7|TRBD1|.|TRBV5-4
TGTGCCAGCAGCTTGGGGACAGGCGCCTACGAGCAGTACTTC
CASSLGTGAYEQYF
>TRBJ2-1|TRBD2|once|TRBV29-1
TGCAGCGCACCGCGGACTAGCGGGTCATACAATGAGCAGTTCTTC
CSAPRTSGSYNEQFF
>TRBJ2-7|.|few|TRBV5-1
TGCGCCAGCAGCTTGTCTGCCAGGGGTTACGAGCAGTACTTC
CASSLSARGYEQYF